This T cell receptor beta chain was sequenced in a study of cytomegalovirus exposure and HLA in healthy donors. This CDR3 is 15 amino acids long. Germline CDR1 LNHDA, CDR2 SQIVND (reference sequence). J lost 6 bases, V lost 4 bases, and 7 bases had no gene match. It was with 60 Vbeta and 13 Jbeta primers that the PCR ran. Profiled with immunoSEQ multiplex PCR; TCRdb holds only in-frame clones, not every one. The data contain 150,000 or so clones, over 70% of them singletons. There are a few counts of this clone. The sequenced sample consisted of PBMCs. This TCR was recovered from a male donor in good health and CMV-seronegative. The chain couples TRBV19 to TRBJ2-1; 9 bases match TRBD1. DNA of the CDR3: TGTGCCAGTAGTACCTATTCGGACAGGGGCAATGAGCAGTTCTTC. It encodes CASSTYSDRGNEQFF.